Only a few counts were recorded for the clone carrying this T cell receptor beta chain. The antigen remains undetermined. Per the germline V gene, CDR1 is MNHEY and CDR2 is SMNVEV (reference sequence). The CDR3 loop spans 15 amino acids. The ends lost 5 bases at V and 10 bases at J; junction bases unmatched: 12. Use of 60 Vbeta and 13 Jbeta primers characterized the PCR. The protocol was immunoSEQ multiplex PCR, while the TCRdb copy is restricted to in-frame clones and leaves out a portion. The table lists more than 90,000 clones, less than 70% of them singletons. This entry belongs to a study of cytomegalovirus exposure and HLA in healthy donors. Study-wide background: Researchers found that approximately 80% of about 400 genotyped donors fell within the Caucasian-associated ancestry cluster.

Overall study findings and caveats: Reports credit the classifier with highly specific, highly sensitive diagnosis of cytomegalovirus status. Earlier analysis looked at TCR beta V segments, and most were productive about 90% or about 30% of the time.

Material for sequencing was PBMCs. This clonotype originated in a man aged 50 to 59 in good health and CMV-seronegative. This chain links TRBV27 with TRBJ2-1, with TRBD2 matching over 9 bases. This CDR3 reads CASSISGGYLKEQFF. The DNA of the CDR3 is TGTGCCAGCAGTATCAGCGGGGGGTACCTAAAAGAGCAGTTCTTC.